The 21 T cell receptor beta chains below were found in one sample sequenced in a study of T cell clonality in common variable immunodeficiency. The protocol was immunoSEQ multiplex PCR, while the TCRdb copy is restricted to in-frame clones and leaves out a portion. The specimen has approximately 81,000 clones, none found just once. The sample was peripheral blood mononuclear cells. The receptors derive from a person aged 18 to 69 in good health.

This clone appeared many times. The read ends 3 residues before the CDR3 terminus; that terminus is restored from the germline J gene. The chain joins TRBV4-1 to TRBJ2-7; TRBD1 matches at 10 bases. The CDR3 loop spans 16 amino acids. Per the germline V gene, CDR1 is MGHRA and CDR2 is YSYEKL. The V gene end was trimmed by 4 bases and the J gene end by 5 bases; junction bases not matched to a gene: 11. The CDR3 here is CASSLGPGQGFHEQYF. The sequenced part of the CDR3 DNA is TGCGCCAGCAGCCTAGGACCGGGACAGGGGTTTCACGAG.

This clone was observed at least ten times. The read falls 3 residues short of the CDR3 end, and the missing part is taken from the germline J gene. The rearrangement uses TRBV4-2 and TRBJ2-7; 10 nucleotides match TRBD2. The CDR3 covers 17 residues. The germline V gene encodes CDR1 LGHNA and CDR2 YNFKEQ. Trimming removed 0 bases from V and 2 bases from J; junction bases left unmatched: 7. The CDR3 protein is CASSQEVGLAGAYEQYF. The sequenced CDR3 bases are TGTGCCAGCAGCCAAGAAGTGGGGCTAGCGGGGGCCTACGAG.

This clone was seen many times. The read comes to an end 3 residues before the CDR3 does, leaving the germline J gene to fill in the end. The gene calls are TRBV5-1 and TRBJ2-3; 8 bases align to TRBD2. This CDR3 contains 16 residues. Germline CDR1 is SGHRS and CDR2 is YFSETQ. J gave up 2 bases and V 0 bases, and 5 bases lay outside the gene matches. The CDR3 DNA, read in part, is TGCGCCAGCAGCTTGGCGGTAGCGGGGCCCACAGATACG. Amino acid sequence: CASSLAVAGPTDT. The entire CDR3 reads CASSLAVAGPTDTQYF.

This clone was seen repeatedly, ten times or more. The CDR3 protein is CASSYPGLGRVRYEQYF. The covered CDR3 bases are TGTGCCAGCAGTTACCCCGGTCTGGGCCGTGTGCGCTACGAG. The V and J genes are TRBV6-2 or TRBV6-3 and TRBJ2-7; no definite D call. The observed sequence ends 3 residues before the CDR3 terminus, with the missing tail filled in from the germline J gene. Germline V gene lookup returns CDR1 MNHEY and CDR2 SVGEGT. This CDR3 is built from 17 residues. V was shortened by 2 bases and J by 3 bases, with 20 bases between the two germline ends.

This clone showed up many times. The read terminates 3 residues ahead of where the CDR3 ends, so the germline J gene completes it. V is TRBV7-6 and J is TRBJ2-7; D is unresolved. Per germline, CDR1 SGHVS and CDR2 FNYEAQ. CDR3 length: 14 amino acids. Trimming cost V 4 bases and J 0 bases, with 10 bases left between them. The part of the CDR3 DNA that was read is TGTGCCAGCAGCTCCCAGACTGTCTCCTACGAG. Translation gives CASSSQTVSYE. The complete CDR3 sequence is CASSSQTVSYEQYF.

This clone was seen ten or more times. The read halts 3 residues ahead of the CDR3 end, with the missing end drawn from the germline J gene. The gene calls are TRBV5-8 and TRBJ2-7; 9 bases agree with TRBD1. Germline V lookup: CDR1 SGHTS, CDR2 YDEGEE. V dropped 1 base and J dropped 6; count of bases not matched to a gene: 5. This CDR3 has 14 residues. The CDR3 here is CASSLWDRVVEQYF. The CDR3 bases that were read are TGTGCCAGCAGCTTGTGGGACAGGGTTGTCGAG.

This clone was found many times. The read gets to within 3 residues of the CDR3 end, and the germline J gene fills in the rest. This chain joins TRBV5-6 and TRBJ2-7; 9 bases fit TRBD1. Germline assignment: CDR1 SGHDT and CDR2 YYEEEE. The V segment lost 5 bases and the J segment 4 bases; nucleotides outside the gene matches: 10. CDR3 length equals 15 residues. The CDR3 loop reads CASSSPGQGVYEQYF. The part of the CDR3 DNA that was read is TGTGCCAGCAGTTCCCCGGGACAGGGCGTATACGAG.

This clone was detected many times. From the germline J gene comes the end of the CDR3, since the read stops 3 residues before it. This rearrangement joins TRBV6-2 or TRBV6-3 to TRBJ2-7; D is ambiguous. Trimming removed 5 bases from V and 0 bases from J, with 5 bases in between. The length of the CDR3 is 12 residues. Germline V gene data show CDR1 as MNHEY and CDR2 as SVGEGT. Partial CDR3 DNA: TGTGCCAGCAGTCCTAACTCCTACGAG. As protein: CASSPNSYE. The CDR3 in full is CASSPNSYEQYF.

This clone was detected many times. The read comes to an end 3 residues before the CDR3 does, leaving the germline J gene to fill in the end. V gene TRBV7-2 combines with J gene TRBJ1-5; TRBD1 agrees at 8 bases. The CDR3 contains 13 residues. J was trimmed by 7 bases and V by 5 bases; bases with no gene match: 4. Germline CDR1 and CDR2: SGHTA and FQGNSA. CDR3 DNA (partial): TGTGCCAGCAGCCCCCACAGGGGGCAGCCC. Amino acids: CASSPHRGQP. The whole CDR3 protein is CASSPHRGQPQHF.

This clone came up many times. The read is 3 residues too short to cover the CDR3 end, so that end is filled in from the germline J gene. The gene calls are TRBV30 and TRBJ2-3; 9 positions match TRBD1. There are 12 residues in the CDR3. CDR1 is GTSNPN and CDR2 is SVGIG in the germline V gene (reference sequence). The sequenced CDR3 bases are TGTGCCTGGAGTGGGACAGGGGTATCG. Residues: CAWSGTGVS. The full-length CDR3 reads as CAWSGTGVSQYF.

This clone showed up many times. The read stops 3 residues short of the end of the CDR3; the missing end is completed from the germline J gene. The genes are TRBV30 and TRBJ2-7; TRBD2 matches at 9 bases. Germline-derived CDR1 and CDR2 are GTSNPN and SVGIG (reference sequence). The CDR3 consists of 17 residues. V shed 4 bases and J 5 bases; nucleotides not matched to a gene: 18. The CDR3 here is CAWNRRASGNAGNEQYF. Incomplete CDR3 DNA: TGTGCCTGGAACAGGCGGGCTAGCGGGAATGCGGGAAACGAG.

This clone was recorded many times. The read ends 3 residues before the CDR3 terminus; that terminus is restored from the germline J gene. The chain employs TRBV7-1 and TRBJ2-3; 16 bases map to TRBD2. TRBV7-1 is labeled an ORF, and its function is uncertain. The junction had 15 bases not matched to a gene; V was cut back by 3 bases and J by 6 bases. The CDR3 is made up of 20 amino acids. The CDR3 DNA, read in part, is TGTGCCAGCAGCTCTATTAGGGCGGGACTAGCGGGAGGGCCGGCGGATACG. Protein: CASSSIRAGLAGGPADT. The CDR3 reads in full as CASSSIRAGLAGGPADTQYF.

Many counts were recorded for this clone. The read is 3 residues too short to cover the CDR3 end, so that end is filled in from the germline J gene. This chain uses TRBV20-1 with TRBJ1-1; D call uncertain. The CDR3 consists of 13 residues. V lost 2 bases, J lost 0 bases, and 7 bases lay in between. Germline V gene lookup returns CDR1 DFQATT and CDR2 SNEGSKA (reference sequence). The CDR3 spells CSARNTLNTEAFF. CDR3 DNA, as far as it was read: TGCAGTGCTAGAAACACGCTGAACACTGAA.

This clone was counted ten times or more. CDR3 DNA (partial): TGCAGCGTTGAGACAACGAACACCGGGGAG. The encoded protein is CSVETTNTGE. The whole CDR3 sequence reads CSVETTNTGELFF. This chain links TRBV29-1 with TRBJ2-2; no clear D. The read terminates 3 residues before the CDR3 end, so the remaining end is supplied by the germline J gene. This CDR3 comprises 13 residues. V lost 3 bases and J 0 bases, leaving 5 bases between the germline ends. CDR1 and CDR2 (germline): SQVTM, ANQGSEA.

This clone was seen ten or more times. Read coverage stops 3 residues before the CDR3 terminus; the germline J gene supplies the remainder. The chain links TRBV10-3 to TRBJ2-7, with a possible D match to TRBD2 (6 bases). The CDR3 sequence is 14 residues long. V lost 6 bases and J 3 bases, leaving 15 bases between the germline ends. The germline CDR1 and CDR2 sequences are ENHRY and SYGVKD. CDR3 bases read: TGTGCCATCAGCCAGGGTAGCGGATACTACGAG. It translates to CAISQGSGYYE. The full CDR3 protein is CAISQGSGYYEQYF.

This clone has ten or more counts. The missing CDR3 end, 3 residues past where the read stops, is filled in from the germline J gene. The chain couples TRBV4-1 to TRBJ1-5; a weak D match, TRBD1 (5 bases). This CDR3 region has 14 residues. Germline CDR1 MGHRA, CDR2 YSYEKL. V was pared by 1 base and J by 4 bases, with 8 bases between. CDR3 in amino acids: CASSQVGGNQPQHF. The CDR3 bases that were read are TGCGCCAGCAGCCAAGTGGGGGGGAATCAGCCC.

This clone was observed many times. Sequencing ends 3 residues short of the CDR3 end; the germline J gene provides the rest. V usage is TRBV5-5 and J usage is TRBJ1-6; 12 bases map to TRBD1. Looked up from germline, CDR1 is SGHKS and CDR2 is YYEKEE (reference sequence). V lost 3 bases and J lost 7; bases outside the gene matches: 2. This CDR3 is built from 15 residues. The part of the CDR3 DNA that was read is TGTGCCAGCAGCTCGGGACAGGGGGCGAATTCACCC. Translation: CASSSGQGANSP. The full CDR3 protein reads CASSSGQGANSPLHF.

This clone showed up many times. Sequencing ends 3 residues short of the CDR3 end; the germline J gene provides the rest. This chain joins TRBV7-9 and TRBJ2-3; 10 bases match TRBD2. J was trimmed by 4 bases and V by 8 bases; bases with no gene match: 6. The CDR3 totals 14 residues. Germline V gene sequence: CDR1 SEHNR, CDR2 FQNEAQ (reference sequence). CDR3 region: CASGTSGRADTQYF. Incomplete CDR3 DNA: TGTGCCAGCGGCACCAGCGGGAGGGCAGATACG.

This clone was recorded at least ten times. The observed sequence ends 3 residues before the CDR3 terminus, with the missing tail filled in from the germline J gene. The chain combines TRBV30 with TRBJ2-3; perhaps TRBD1 as D (5 bases). Trimming removed 0 bases at V and 3 bases at J, with 10 bases between. This CDR3 has 14 amino acids. In germline, CDR1 is GTSNPN, CDR2 SVGIG (reference sequence). The chain's CDR3 is CAWSVGPGTDTQYF. CDR3 DNA (partial): TGTGCCTGGAGTGTGGGTCCAGGGACAGATACG.

Worth noting for this clone: The observed sequence ends 3 residues before the CDR3 terminus, with the missing tail filled in from the germline J gene. The genes are TRBV29-1 and TRBJ2-1; 15 bases fit TRBD2. Unmatched junction bases numbered 7, after V lost 7 bases and J lost 3 bases. The germline V gene encodes CDR1 SQVTM and CDR2 ANQGSEA. The CDR3 spans 16 residues. The CDR3 sequence: CSAGLAGGVGYNEQFF. CDR3 DNA (partial): TGCAGCGCCGGACTAGCGGGAGGGGTTGGCTACAATGAG.

This clone was recorded at least ten times. The CDR3 goes on 3 residues after the read ends, and that part is filled in from the germline J gene. This chain joins TRBV19 and TRBJ2-7, with TRBD1 matching over 7 bases. Trimming cost V 5 bases and J 3 bases; bases outside gene matches: 7. Germline CDR1 is LNHDA and CDR2 is SQIVND (reference sequence). The CDR3 totals 14 residues. CDR3 DNA (partial): TGTGCCAGTAGTCCCCAGACAGGGAGCTACGAG. As protein: CASSPQTGSYE. The entire CDR3 reads CASSPQTGSYEQYF.